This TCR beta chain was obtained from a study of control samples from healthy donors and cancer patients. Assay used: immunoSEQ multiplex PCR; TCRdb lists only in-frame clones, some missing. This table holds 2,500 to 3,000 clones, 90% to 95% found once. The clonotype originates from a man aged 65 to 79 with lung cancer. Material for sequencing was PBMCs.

CDR3 protein: CATGQISGANVLTF. In DNA, the CDR3 is TGTGCCACCGGACAGATCTCTGGGGCCAACGTCCTGACTTTC. The V and J genes are TRBV15 and TRBJ2-6, with D possibly matching TRBD1 (6 bases). Germline lookup yields CDR1 LNHNV and CDR2 YYDKDF (reference sequence). This CDR3 spans 14 amino acids. The V and J ends lost 8 bases and 0 bases respectively, with 8 bases between them.